This T cell receptor beta chain was profiled in a study of blood T cell repertoires in COVID-19. About the study: PBMCs, B-cell-depleted T cells, or T cells were the source of the cDNA or gDNA that made up the material.

Here immunoSEQ multiplex PCR was the method, and the copy in TCRdb shows in-frame clones only, minus some. The sample has under 500,000 clones, more than 85% seen once. V lost 5 bases and J 3 bases, leaving 17 bases between the germline ends. Germline lookup yields CDR1 SGHAT and CDR2 FQDESV (reference sequence). CDR3 length equals 15 residues. Sequencing was done on a sample of peripheral blood. The receptor was isolated from a woman between 25 and 40 years old with acute or convalescent COVID-19. The gene calls are TRBV11-1 and TRBJ2-7, with D tentatively TRBD2 (5 bases). The CDR3 nucleotides read TGTGCCAGCAGCCAGGAGTCGGACTTATACTACGAGCAGTACTTC. Protein sequence: CASSQESDLYYEQYF.